This T cell receptor beta chain was retrieved from a study of vaccination and CD4 T cells after COVID-19. Study summary: At a median approximately 99 days (range 35 to 161) after diagnosis, post-COVID samples were drawn.

The V gene lost 3 bases and the J gene lost 0 bases, with 10 bases spanning the gap. CDR1 is SGHTS, CDR2 YDEGEE, per germline. The CDR3 length is 16 residues. Comments on this clonotype: The target antigen is unknown.

Sequencing of DNA taken from cultured CD4+ T cells relied on the Oncomine TCR Beta short-read assay. Each CDR3 protein gets one entry after TCRdb re-called the PCR reads with MiXCR. The sample has about 9,800 distinct CDR3 sequences, approximately 37% seen once; the top ten hold about 16%. The treatment was: roughly 11-day PBMC culture with coronavirus spike peptide pools or control peptides (ViraFEST assay). ViraFEST used peptide pools to expand antigen-specific T cells and subsequently sequenced their TCRs. Convalescent patients tested SARS-CoV-2 PCR positive from March to December 2020, before Alpha, Beta and Delta emerged. PBMCs, plated at a few million per well, were grown in the presence of approximately 9.5 IU/ml IL-2 and around 10 ug/ml peptide pools.

The V call is TRBV5-8, the J call TRBJ2-6; TRBD1 is a possible D gene (5 bases). Specimen: CD4+ T cells from blood, cultured in vitro. The source of this sequence is a human donor who had recovered from COVID-19. This CDR3 is CASSYIGVSGANVLTF. The CDR3 bases are TGTGCCAGCAGCTACATAGGGGTCTCTGGGGCCAACGTCCTGACTTTC.